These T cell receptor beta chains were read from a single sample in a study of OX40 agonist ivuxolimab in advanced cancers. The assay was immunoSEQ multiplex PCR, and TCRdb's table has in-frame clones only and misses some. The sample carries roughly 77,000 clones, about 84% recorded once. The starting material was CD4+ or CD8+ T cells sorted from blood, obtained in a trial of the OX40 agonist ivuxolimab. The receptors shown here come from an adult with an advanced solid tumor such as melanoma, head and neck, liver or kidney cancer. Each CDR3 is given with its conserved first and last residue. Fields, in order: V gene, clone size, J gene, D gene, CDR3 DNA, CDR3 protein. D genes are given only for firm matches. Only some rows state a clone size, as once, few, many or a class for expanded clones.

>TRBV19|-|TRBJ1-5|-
TGTGCCAGTAGTACACCGACGGATTATCAGCCCCAGCATTTT
CASSTPTDYQPQHF
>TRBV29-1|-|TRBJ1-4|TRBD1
TGCAGCGTTGAAGCCTGGACAGGGGATCGTGAAAAACTGTTTTTT
CSVEAWTGDREKLFF
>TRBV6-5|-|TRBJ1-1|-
TGTGCCAGCAATCATGGTTCAGGGGCGGTCACTGAAGCTTTCTTT
CASNHGSGAVTEAFF
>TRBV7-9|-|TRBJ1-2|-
TGTGCCAGCAGCTCCGACAAGACCCCGTATGGCTACACCTTC
CASSSDKTPYGYTF
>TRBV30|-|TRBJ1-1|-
TGTGCCTGGAGTGGAGTTCGGGGATCTGAAGCTTTCTTT
CAWSGVRGSEAFF
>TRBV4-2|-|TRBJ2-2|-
TGTGCCAGCAGCCCGATGGGAGGGGGGGGCACCGGGGAGCTGTTTTTT
CASSPMGGGGTGELFF
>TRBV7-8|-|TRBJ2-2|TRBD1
TGTGCCAGCAGCCATACAGGGGTTCCCAACACCGGGGAGCTGTTTTTT
CASSHTGVPNTGELFF
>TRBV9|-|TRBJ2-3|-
TGTGCCAGCAGCGTAGGACCAGATACGCAGTATTTT
CASSVGPDTQYF
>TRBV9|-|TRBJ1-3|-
TGTGCCAGCAGCCTAAGCCCTGTCCCTGGGGGAAACACCATATATTTT
CASSLSPVPGGNTIYF
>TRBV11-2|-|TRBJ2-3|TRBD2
TGTGCCAGCAGCCTTCTCCGGGGACTAGCGGGGGTGCCAGATACGCAGTATTTT
CASSLLRGLAGVPDTQYF
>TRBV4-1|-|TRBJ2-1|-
TGCGCCAGCAGCGGCCGGGACTGGTTCAACGTTGAGCAGTTCTTC
CASSGRDWFNVEQFF
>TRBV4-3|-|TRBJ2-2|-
TGCGCCAGCAGCCAAGTTTCTTACAGAGACACCGGGGAGCTGTTTTTT
CASSQVSYRDTGELFF
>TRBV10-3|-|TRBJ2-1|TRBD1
TGTGCCATCAGCCACAGGGGATACTCCTACAATGAGCAGTTCTTC
CAISHRGYSYNEQFF
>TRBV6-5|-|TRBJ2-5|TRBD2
TGTGCCAGCAGTAAGAGCGGGCGGGAGAGGGAGACCCAGTACTTC
CASSKSGRERETQYF
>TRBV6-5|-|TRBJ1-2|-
TGTGCCAGCAGTTACGGCGGGTCGACTGGCTACACCTTC
CASSYGGSTGYTF
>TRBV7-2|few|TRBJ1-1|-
TGTGCCAGCAGCCCGCGCGTCGCGGGTGAAGCTTTCTTT
CASSPRVAGEAFF
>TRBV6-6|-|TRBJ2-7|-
TGTGCCAGCAGTGAGCCAGGGATAAGGAACGAGCAGTACTTC
CASSEPGIRNEQYF
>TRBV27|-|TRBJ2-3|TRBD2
TGTGCCAGCAGTTTATTTTCTAGCGGGGGAGATACAGATACGCAGTATTTT
CASSLFSSGGDTDTQYF
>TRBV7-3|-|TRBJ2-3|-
TGTGCCAGCAGCTTAGGTGGGCCTAGCACAGATACGCAGTATTTT
CASSLGGPSTDTQYF
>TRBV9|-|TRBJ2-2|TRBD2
TGTGCCAGCAGCGCCGGGGGGGCCGGGGAGCTGTTTTTT
CASSAGGAGELFF
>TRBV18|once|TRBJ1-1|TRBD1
TGTGCCAGCTCACCTCTAAAACGACAGGGGAACACTGAAGCTTTCTTT
CASSPLKRQGNTEAFF
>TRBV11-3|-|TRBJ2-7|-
TGTGCCAGCAGCTTAGGCCTCGACTACGAGCAGTACTTC
CASSLGLDYEQYF
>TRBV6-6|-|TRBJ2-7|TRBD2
TGTGCCAGCACCTCGGGCGGGAGGGACGAGCAGTACTTC
CASTSGGRDEQYF
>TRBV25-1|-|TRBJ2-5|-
TGTGCCAGCAGTAAGCCGACAGGTCCACGGGAGACCCAGTACTTC
CASSKPTGPRETQYF
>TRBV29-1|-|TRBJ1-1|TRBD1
TGCAGCGTTGAAGATCTGGGAACCGGGACAGGGAGGATAGAAGCTTTCTTT
CSVEDLGTGTGRIEAFF
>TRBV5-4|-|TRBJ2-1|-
TGTGCCAGCAGCTTGGCGGGTCAGGTTATCTACAATGAGCAGTTCTTC
CASSLAGQVIYNEQFF
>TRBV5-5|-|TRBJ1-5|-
TGTGCCAGCAGCTTTGGGCAGGGCCAGCCCCAGCATTTT
CASSFGQGQPQHF
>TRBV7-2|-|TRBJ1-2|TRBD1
TGTGCCAGCAGCAGGGACAGGGATGGTGGCTACACCTTC
CASSRDRDGGYTF
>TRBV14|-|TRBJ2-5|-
TGTGCCAGCAGCCAAGGGGTCACAGAGACCCAGTACTTC
CASSQGVTETQYF
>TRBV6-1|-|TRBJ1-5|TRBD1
TGTGCCAGCAGCGGCCCGGGACAGGGTGATCAGCCCCAGCATTTT
CASSGPGQGDQPQHF
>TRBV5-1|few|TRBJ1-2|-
TGCGCCAGCAGTGAGGGGCCCCCCTGGGGCTACACCTTC
CASSEGPPWGYTF
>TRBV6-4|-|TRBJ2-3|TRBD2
TGTGCCAGCAGCGCTACTAGCGGGGGGGCCACAGATACGCAGTATTTT
CASSATSGGATDTQYF
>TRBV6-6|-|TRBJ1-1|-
TGTGCCAGCAGTTACGGGGCCCAACTGGGGAACACTGAAGCTTTCTTT
CASSYGAQLGNTEAFF
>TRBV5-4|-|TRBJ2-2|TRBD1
TGTGCCAGCAGCCACCGGGGACAGGGGAACACCGGGGAGCTGTTTTTT
CASSHRGQGNTGELFF
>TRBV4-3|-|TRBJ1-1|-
TGCGCCAGCAGCCAAGTACTTCGAGGGCAAGAAGCTTTCTTT
CASSQVLRGQEAFF
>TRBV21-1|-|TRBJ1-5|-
TGTGCCAGCAGCAAAGCGCTTAAAAGTCAGCCCCAGCATTTT
CASSKALKSQPQHF
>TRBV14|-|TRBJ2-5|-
TGTGCCAGCAGCCAAGATCTAAGGTCGGAAGAGACCCAGTACTTC
CASSQDLRSEETQYF
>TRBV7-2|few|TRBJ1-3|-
TGTGCCAGCAGCTCGGTCTCTGGAAACACCATATATTTT
CASSSVSGNTIYF
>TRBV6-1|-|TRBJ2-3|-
TGTGCCAGCACTGAACGTGGACCTACAGATACGCAGTATTTT
CASTERGPTDTQYF
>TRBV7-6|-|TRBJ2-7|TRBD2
TGTGCCAGCAGCTTAGCGAACGGGGGACTAGCCTACGAGCAGTACTTC
CASSLANGGLAYEQYF
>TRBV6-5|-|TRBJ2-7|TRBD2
TGTGCCAGCAGTTACTCCGGGGGGAGTGGATCCTACGAGCAGTACTTC
CASSYSGGSGSYEQYF
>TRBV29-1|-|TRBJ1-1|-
TGCAGCGTTAGCAGAGCCAACATGAACACTGAAGCTTTCTTT
CSVSRANMNTEAFF
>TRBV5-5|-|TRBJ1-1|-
TGTGCCAGCAGCTCCCAGGGTTACACTGAAGCTTTCTTT
CASSSQGYTEAFF